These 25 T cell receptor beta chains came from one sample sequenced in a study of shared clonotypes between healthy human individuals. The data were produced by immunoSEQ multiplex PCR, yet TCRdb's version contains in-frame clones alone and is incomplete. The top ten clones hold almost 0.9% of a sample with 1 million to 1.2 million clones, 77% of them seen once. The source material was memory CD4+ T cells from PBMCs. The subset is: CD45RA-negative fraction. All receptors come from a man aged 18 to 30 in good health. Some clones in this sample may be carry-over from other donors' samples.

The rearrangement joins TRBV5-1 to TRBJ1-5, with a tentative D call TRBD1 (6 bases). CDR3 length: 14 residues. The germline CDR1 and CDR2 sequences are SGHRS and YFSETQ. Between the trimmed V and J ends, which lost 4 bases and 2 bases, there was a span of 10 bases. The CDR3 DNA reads TGCGCCAGCAGCCAGACAGGTGGCAATCAGCCCCAGCATTTT. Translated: CASSQTGGNQPQHF.

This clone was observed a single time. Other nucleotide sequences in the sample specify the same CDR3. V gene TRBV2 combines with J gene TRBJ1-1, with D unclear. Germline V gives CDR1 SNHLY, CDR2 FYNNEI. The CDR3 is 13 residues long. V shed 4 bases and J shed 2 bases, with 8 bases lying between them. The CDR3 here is CASSGRGNTEAFF. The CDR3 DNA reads TGTGCCAGCAGTGGTCGGGGAAACACTGAAGCTTTCTTT.

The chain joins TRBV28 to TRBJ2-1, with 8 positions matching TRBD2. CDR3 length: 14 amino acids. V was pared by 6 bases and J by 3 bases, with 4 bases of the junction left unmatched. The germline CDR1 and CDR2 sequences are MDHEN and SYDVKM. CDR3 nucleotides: TGTGCCAGCAGCCGACTAGCGTTCTACAATGAGCAGTTCTTC. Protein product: CASSRLAFYNEQFF.

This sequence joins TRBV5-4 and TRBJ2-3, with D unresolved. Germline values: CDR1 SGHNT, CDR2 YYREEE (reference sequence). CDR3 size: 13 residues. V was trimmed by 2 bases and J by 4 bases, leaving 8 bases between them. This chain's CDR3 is CASSFKGADTQYF. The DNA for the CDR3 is TGTGCCAGCAGCTTCAAGGGCGCAGATACGCAGTATTTT. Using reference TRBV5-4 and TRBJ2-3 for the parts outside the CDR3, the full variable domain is ETGVTQSPTHLIKTRGQQVTLRCSSQSGHNTVSWYQQALGQGPQFIFQYYREEENGRGNFPPRFSGLQFPNYSSELNVNALELDDSALYLCASSFKGADTQYFGPGTRLTVL.

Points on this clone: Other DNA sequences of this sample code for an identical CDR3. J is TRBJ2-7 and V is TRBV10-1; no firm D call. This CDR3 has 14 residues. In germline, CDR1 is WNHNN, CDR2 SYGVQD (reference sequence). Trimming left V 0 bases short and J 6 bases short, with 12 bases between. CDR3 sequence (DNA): TGCGCCAGCAGTGAGTCTTCACAGAGCGCCGAGCAGTACTTC. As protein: CASSESSQSAEQYF.

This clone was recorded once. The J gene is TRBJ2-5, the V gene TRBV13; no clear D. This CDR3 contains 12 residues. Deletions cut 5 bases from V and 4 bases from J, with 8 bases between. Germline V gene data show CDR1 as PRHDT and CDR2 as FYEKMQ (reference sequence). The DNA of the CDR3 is TGTGCCAGCAGCCCGGGTGGAGAGACCCAGTACTTC. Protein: CASSPGGETQYF.

The CDR3 reads CASSPRPLADYNEQFF. The CDR3 nucleotides are TGTGCCAGCAGCCCCCGCCCACTAGCGGATTACAATGAGCAGTTCTTC. The gene calls are TRBV11-2 and TRBJ2-1; 8 bases are a match to TRBD2. There are 16 residues in the CDR3. V shed 5 bases, J shed 4 bases, and the junction held 10 bases outside the gene matches. Germline loops: CDR1 SGHAT, CDR2 FQNNGV.

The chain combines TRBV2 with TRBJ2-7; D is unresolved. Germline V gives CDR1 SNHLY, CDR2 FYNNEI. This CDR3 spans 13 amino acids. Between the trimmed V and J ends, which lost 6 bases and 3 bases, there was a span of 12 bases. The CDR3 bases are TGTGCCAGCAGCCAAACAGAAAACTACGAGCAGTACTTC. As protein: CASSQTENYEQYF.

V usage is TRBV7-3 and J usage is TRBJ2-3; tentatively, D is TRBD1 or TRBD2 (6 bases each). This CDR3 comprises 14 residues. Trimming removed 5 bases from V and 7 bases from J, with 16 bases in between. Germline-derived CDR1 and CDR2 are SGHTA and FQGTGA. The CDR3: CASSGQTRGNTQYF. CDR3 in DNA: TGTGCCAGCAGCGGACAGACTAGGGGCAATACGCAGTATTTT. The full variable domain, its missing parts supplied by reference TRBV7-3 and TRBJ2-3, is GAGVSQTPSNKVTEKGKYVELRCDPISGHTALYWYRQSLGQGPEFLIYFQGTGAADDSGLPNDRFFAVRPEGSVSTLKIQRTERGDSAVYLCASSGQTRGNTQYFGPGTRLTVL.

The CDR3 DNA reads TGTGCCAGCAGCAGCCCATGGACAGGGTTAAACACTGAAGCTTTCTTT. It yields the protein CASSSPWTGLNTEAFF. V is TRBV7-9 and J is TRBJ1-1, with TRBD1 identical over 8 bases. CDR1 and CDR2 (germline): SEHNR, FQNEAQ (reference sequence). The CDR3 is 16 amino acids. V lost 5 bases to trimming and J lost 2 bases; unmatched junction nucleotides: 10.

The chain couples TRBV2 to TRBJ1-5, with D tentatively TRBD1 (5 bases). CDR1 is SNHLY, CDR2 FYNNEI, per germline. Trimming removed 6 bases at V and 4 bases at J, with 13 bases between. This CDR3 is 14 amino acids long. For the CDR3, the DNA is TGTGCCAGCAGGGGACCGGGACCAAATCAGCCCCAGCATTTT. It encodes CASRGPGPNQPQHF.

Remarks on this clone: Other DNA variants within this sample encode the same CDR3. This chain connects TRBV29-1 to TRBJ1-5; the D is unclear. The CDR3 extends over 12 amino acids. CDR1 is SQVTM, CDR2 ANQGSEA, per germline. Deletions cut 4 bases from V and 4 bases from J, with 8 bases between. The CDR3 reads CSVGAGNQPQHF. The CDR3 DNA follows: TGCAGCGTTGGGGCGGGAAATCAGCCCCAGCATTTT.

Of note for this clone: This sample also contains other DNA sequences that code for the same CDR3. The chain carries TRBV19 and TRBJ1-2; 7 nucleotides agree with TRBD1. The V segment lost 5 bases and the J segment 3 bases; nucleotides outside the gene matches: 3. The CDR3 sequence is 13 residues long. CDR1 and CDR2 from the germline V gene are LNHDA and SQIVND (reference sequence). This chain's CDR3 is CASSPTGDYGYTF. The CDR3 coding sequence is TGTGCCAGTAGTCCTACAGGGGACTATGGCTACACCTTC.

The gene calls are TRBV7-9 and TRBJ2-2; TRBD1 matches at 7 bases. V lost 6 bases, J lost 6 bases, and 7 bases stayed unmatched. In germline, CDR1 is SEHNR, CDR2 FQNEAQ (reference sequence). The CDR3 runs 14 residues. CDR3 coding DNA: TGTGCCAGCAGTTTGACAGGGACCGCCGGGGAGCTGTTTTTT. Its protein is CASSLTGTAGELFF.

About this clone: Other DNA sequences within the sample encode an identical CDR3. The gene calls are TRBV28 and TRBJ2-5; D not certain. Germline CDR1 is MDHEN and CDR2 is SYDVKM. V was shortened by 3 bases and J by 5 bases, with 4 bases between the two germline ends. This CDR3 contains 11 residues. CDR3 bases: TGTGCCAGCAGTTTGTCGGAGACCCAGTACTTC. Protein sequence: CASSLSETQYF.

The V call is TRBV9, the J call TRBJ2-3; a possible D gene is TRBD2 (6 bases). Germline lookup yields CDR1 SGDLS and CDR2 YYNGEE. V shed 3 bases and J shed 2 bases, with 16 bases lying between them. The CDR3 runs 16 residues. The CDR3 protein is CASSGPPRGITDTQYF. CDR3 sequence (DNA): TGTGCCAGCAGCGGGCCCCCCCGGGGGATCACAGATACGCAGTATTTT.

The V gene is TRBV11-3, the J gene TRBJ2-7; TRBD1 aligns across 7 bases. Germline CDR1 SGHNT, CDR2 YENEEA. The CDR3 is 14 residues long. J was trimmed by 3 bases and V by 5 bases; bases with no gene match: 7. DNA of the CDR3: TGTGCCAGCAGCCTAAGGACAGGCCACTACGAGCAGTACTTC. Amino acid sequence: CASSLRTGHYEQYF.

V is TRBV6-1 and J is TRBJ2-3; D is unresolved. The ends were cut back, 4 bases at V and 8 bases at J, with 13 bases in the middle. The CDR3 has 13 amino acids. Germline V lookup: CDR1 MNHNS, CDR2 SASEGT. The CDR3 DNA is TGTGCCAGCAGTGCAGACCAAGCGCTTACGCAGTATTTT. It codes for CASSADQALTQYF.

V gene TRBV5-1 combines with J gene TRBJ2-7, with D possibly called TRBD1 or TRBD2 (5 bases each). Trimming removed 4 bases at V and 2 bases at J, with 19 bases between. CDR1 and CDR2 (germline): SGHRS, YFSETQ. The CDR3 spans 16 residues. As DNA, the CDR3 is TGCGCCAGCAGCGCGGACCGGGGCCCTGGGACCTACGAGCAGTACTTC. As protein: CASSADRGPGTYEQYF.

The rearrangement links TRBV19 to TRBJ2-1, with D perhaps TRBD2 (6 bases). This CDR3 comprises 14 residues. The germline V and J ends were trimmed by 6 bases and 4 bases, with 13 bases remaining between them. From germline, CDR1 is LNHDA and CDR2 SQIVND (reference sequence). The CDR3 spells CASRLGGTYNEQFF. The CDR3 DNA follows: TGTGCCAGTAGGTTGGGCGGGACGTACAATGAGCAGTTCTTC.

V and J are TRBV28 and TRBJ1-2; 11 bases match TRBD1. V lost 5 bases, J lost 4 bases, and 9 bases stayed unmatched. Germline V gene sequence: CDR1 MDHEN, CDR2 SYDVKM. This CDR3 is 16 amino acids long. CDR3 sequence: CASSQRDRGAFYGYTF. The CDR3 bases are TGTGCCAGCAGTCAGCGGGACAGGGGGGCATTCTATGGCTACACCTTC.

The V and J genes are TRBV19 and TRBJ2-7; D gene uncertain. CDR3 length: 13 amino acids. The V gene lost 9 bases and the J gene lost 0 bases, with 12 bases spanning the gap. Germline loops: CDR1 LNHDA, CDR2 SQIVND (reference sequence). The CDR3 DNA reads TGTGCCAGGACGGGTACTATCTCCTACGAGCAGTACTTC. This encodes CARTGTISYEQYF.

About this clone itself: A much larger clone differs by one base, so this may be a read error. The CDR3 region is CASSLTSTGELFF. The CDR3 nucleotides are TGTGCCAGCAGCTTAACTAGCACCGGGGAGCTGTTTTTT. The chain combines TRBV7-2 with TRBJ2-2; D is possibly TRBD2 (5 bases). The CDR3 spans 13 residues. Trimming shortened V by 2 bases and J by 4 bases, and 5 bases separated the two germline ends. Germline CDR1 SGHTA, CDR2 FQGNSA.

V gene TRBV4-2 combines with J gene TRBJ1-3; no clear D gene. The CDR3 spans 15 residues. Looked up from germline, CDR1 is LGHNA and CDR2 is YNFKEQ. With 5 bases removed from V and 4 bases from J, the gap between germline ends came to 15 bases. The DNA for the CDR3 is TGTGCCAGCAGCGGTGCCCAGAGGTCCGGAAACACCATATATTTT. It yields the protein CASSGAQRSGNTIYF.

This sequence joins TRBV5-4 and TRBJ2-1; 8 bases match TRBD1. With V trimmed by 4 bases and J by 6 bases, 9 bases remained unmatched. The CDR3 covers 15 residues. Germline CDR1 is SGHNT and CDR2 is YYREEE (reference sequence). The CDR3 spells CASSPGQGSANEQFF. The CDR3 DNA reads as TGTGCCAGCAGCCCCGGACAGGGATCCGCCAATGAGCAGTTCTTC.